These T cell receptor beta chains were read from a single sample in a study of cytomegalovirus exposure and HLA in healthy donors. The repertoire was sequenced with immunoSEQ multiplex PCR; TCRdb's copy has only in-frame clones and lacks some. The table lists about 150,000 clones, 86% of them singletons, with approximately 2% in the top ten. Sequencing was performed on PBMCs. The receptor set was obtained from a human donor in good health. Both conserved end residues are part of each CDR3. The order of the fields is CDR3 length, clone size, J gene, D gene, V gene, CDR3 protein, CDR3 DNA. A D gene is named only where the DNA matches it firmly. Rows give clone size only sometimes, using once, few, many, or a class for an expanded clone.

15	NA	TRBJ2-7	NA	TRBV6-1	CASRLTGSYWHEQYF	TGTGCCAGCAGACTAACAGGTAGCTATTGGCACGAGCAGTACTTC
17	NA	TRBJ2-1	TRBD2	TRBV28	CASSFVFSGLADNEQFF	TGTGCCAGCAGTTTCGTTTTTTCAGGCCTAGCGGACAATGAGCAGTTCTTC
15	NA	TRBJ1-2	TRBD1	TRBV6-1	CASSATDRGPSGYTF	TGTGCCAGCAGTGCTACTGACAGGGGGCCTTCTGGCTACACCTTC
13	once	TRBJ1-2	NA	TRBV6-1	CASTPGRGYGYTF	TGTGCCAGCACCCCGGGACGGGGGTATGGCTACACCTTC
15	NA	TRBJ2-5	TRBD2	TRBV2	CASSFFSGSGETQYF	TGTGCCAGCAGTTTTTTCAGCGGGAGCGGGGAGACCCAGTACTTC
15	NA	TRBJ2-3	TRBD2	TRBV5-1	CASSPWTSGTDTQYF	TGCGCCAGCAGCCCTTGGACTAGCGGCACAGATACGCAGTATTTT
15	NA	TRBJ1-1	NA	TRBV5-6	CASSLGLQGRLEAFF	TGTGCCAGCAGCTTGGGTTTACAGGGACGGTTGGAGGCTTTCTTT
12	NA	TRBJ1-2	NA	TRBV18	CASSPEGSGYTF	TGTGCCAGCTCACCGGAGGGGAGTGGCTACACCTTC
16	NA	TRBJ2-2	NA	TRBV25-1	CASSGGRGSNTGELFF	TGTGCCAGCAGTGGGGGCAGGGGCTCGAACACCGGGGAGCTGTTTTTT
13	NA	TRBJ1-1	TRBD1	TRBV30	CAWSKGQGSMAFF	TGTGCCTGGAGTAAAGGACAGGGGTCTATGGCTTTCTTT
14	few	TRBJ2-7	NA	TRBV18	CASSPLPGFYEQYF	TGTGCCAGCTCACCACTTCCAGGTTTCTACGAGCAGTACTTC
12	NA	TRBJ1-2	NA	TRBV19	CASSIRVGGYTF	TGTGCCAGTAGTATCAGGGTCGGTGGCTACACCTTC
14	NA	TRBJ2-7	TRBD2	TRBV27	CASSWTSGILEQYF	TGTGCCAGCAGTTGGACTAGCGGGATTCTCGAGCAGTACTTC
18	NA	TRBJ2-6	TRBD2	TRBV15	CATTPRWAGGSGANVLTF	TGTGCCACCACTCCACGATGGGCGGGAGGGTCTGGGGCCAACGTCCTGACTTTC
16	NA	TRBJ2-5	TRBD2	TRBV18	CASSQTLAEPQETQYF	TGTGCCAGCTCCCAAACACTAGCGGAGCCTCAAGAGACCCAGTACTTC
13	NA	TRBJ1-1	NA	TRBV30	CAWSVGVMGEAFF	TGTGCCTGGAGTGTAGGGGTAATGGGTGAAGCTTTCTTT
14	NA	TRBJ1-1	TRBD1	TRBV27	CASKQGGANTEAFF	TGTGCCAGCAAACAGGGGGGAGCGAACACTGAAGCTTTCTTT
11	NA	TRBJ2-7	NA	TRBV11-2	CASSSTYEQYF	TGTGCCAGCAGCTCCACCTACGAGCAGTACTTC
15	NA	TRBJ1-3	NA	TRBV5-6	CASSFRDNSGNTIYF	TGTGCCAGCAGCTTCAGAGACAACTCTGGAAACACCATATATTTT
14	NA	TRBJ1-6	NA	TRBV19	CASQDRPSNSPLHF	TGTGCCAGTCAGGACAGACCCTCTAATTCACCCCTCCACTTT
15	once	TRBJ2-7	NA	TRBV2	CASSERHHSSYEQYF	TGTGCCAGCAGTGAAAGGCATCACAGCTCCTACGAGCAGTACTTC
14	NA	TRBJ1-2	NA	TRBV7-2	CASSLGQAYYGYTF	TGTGCCAGCAGCTTAGGCCAGGCCTACTATGGCTACACCTTC
16	NA	TRBJ1-2	NA	TRBV27	CASSSSEAGYGYGYTF	TGTGCCAGCAGTTCATCAGAGGCAGGGTACGGCTATGGCTACACCTTC
15	NA	TRBJ2-2	NA	TRBV6-4	CASSESYSNTGELFF	TGTGCCAGCAGTGAATCTTACAGCAACACCGGGGAGCTGTTTTTT
13	NA	TRBJ1-2	NA	TRBV19	CASSPWGGDGYTF	TGTGCCAGTAGTCCCTGGGGCGGCGATGGCTACACCTTC
13	NA	TRBJ1-2	TRBD1	TRBV27	CASSLGTGVGYTF	TGTGCCAGCAGTTTGGGGACAGGGGTTGGCTACACCTTC
14	once	TRBJ2-7	NA	TRBV6-5	CASSYRGSSYEQYF	TGTGCCAGCAGTTACAGGGGTAGCTCCTACGAGCAGTACTTC
14	NA	TRBJ1-5	TRBD1	TRBV4-1	CASRRQGAGQPQHF	TGCGCCAGCAGACGACAGGGGGCGGGTCAGCCCCAGCATTTT
15	once	TRBJ2-1	NA	TRBV6-1	CASSEEGLTYNEQFF	TGTGCCAGCAGTGAAGAGGGGCTTACCTACAATGAGCAGTTCTTC
12	NA	TRBJ2-5	NA	TRBV6-1	CASSRGQETQYF	TGTGCCAGCTCCCGGGGGCAAGAGACCCAGTACTTC
13	NA	TRBJ1-1	NA	TRBV14	CASSQEWPLEAFF	TGTGCCAGCAGCCAAGAATGGCCTCTTGAAGCTTTCTTT
16	NA	TRBJ1-2	NA	TRBV18	CASSPRADSRLYGYTF	TGTGCCAGCTCACCACGGGCGGACAGCCGGCTTTATGGCTACACCTTC
15	NA	TRBJ1-3	NA	TRBV6-1	CASSGGSAPRNTIYF	TGTGCCAGCAGTGGGGGCTCCGCCCCTCGAAACACCATATATTTT
13	NA	TRBJ1-1	NA	TRBV7-9	CASSFQEGTEAFF	TGTGCCAGCAGCTTTCAGGAGGGTACTGAAGCTTTCTTT
15	NA	TRBJ2-1	NA	TRBV7-3	CASSRGGSANNEQFF	TGTGCCAGCAGCCGAGGGGGTTCTGCAAACAATGAGCAGTTCTTC
14	NA	TRBJ2-7	TRBD2	TRBV9	CASSGLAVTYEQYF	TGTGCCAGCAGCGGTCTAGCGGTTACCTACGAGCAGTACTTC
15	once	TRBJ2-1	TRBD2	TRBV7-9	CASRQGLAGVHEQFF	TGTGCCAGCAGGCAGGGACTAGCGGGAGTCCATGAGCAGTTCTTC